This T cell receptor beta chain was observed in a study of T cells after yellow fever vaccination. Study observations and caveats: Compared with primary, the secondary response was weaker and peaked at day 5, not 15. In post-booster samples, most primary-vaccination clones reappeared (approximately 96% CD4, nearly 90% CD8).

MiXCR, run by TCRdb on the 5' RACE reads, gives a single entry per CDR3 protein. The sample has 400,000 to 650,000 distinct CDR3 sequences; just over 20% are singletons. About this clonotype itself: Antigen specificity is unknown.

The CDR3 totals 9 residues. CDR1 SEHNR and CDR2 FQNEAQ come from the germline V gene (reference sequence). The gene calls are TRBV7-9 and TRBJ1-2, with D unresolved. This receptor was taken from a man younger than 30 who received the YFV17D yellow fever vaccine. The specimen comprised PBMCs, sampled less than 25 days after the first yellow fever vaccination. This CDR3 is CTTNYGYTF. CDR3 nucleotides: TGTACCACTAACTATGGCTACACCTTC.